The 10 T cell receptor beta chains listed next were all sequenced from one sample in a study of T cell changes during pregnancy in multiple sclerosis. Data came from immunoSEQ multiplex PCR; TCRdb stores just in-frame clones and leaves some out. Of over 25,000 clones in the sample, 85% to 90% are singletons; the top ten hold under 8%. The sequencing here drew on CD8+ T cells from peripheral blood mononuclear cells, taken before pregnancy. The source of these receptors is a female donor with multiple sclerosis, enrolled in a pregnancy study.

The chain recombines TRBV5-6 with TRBJ1-1; D is ambiguous. Germline V lookup: CDR1 SGHDT, CDR2 YYEEEE. This CDR3 spans 14 amino acids. V dropped 0 bases and J dropped 0 bases, with 6 bases sitting between them. The CDR3 bases are TGTGCCAGCAGCTTGGGTTCGTTGAACACTGAAGCTTTCTTT. Translation gives CASSLGSLNTEAFF.

V and J are TRBV15 and TRBJ2-1; no clear D gene. The CDR3 consists of 14 residues. V was clipped by 6 bases and J by 1 base, with 10 bases between them. CDR1 and CDR2 (germline): LNHNV, YYDKDF (reference sequence). CDR3 nucleotides: TGTGCCACCAGGGCAGGAAAATCCTACAATGAGCAGTTCTTC. Translated, it gives CATRAGKSYNEQFF.

The chain employs TRBV9 and TRBJ1-1; tentative D call: TRBD1 (6 bases). Per germline, CDR1 SGDLS and CDR2 YYNGEE. This CDR3 region has 13 residues. V was trimmed by 3 bases and J by 5 bases, leaving 11 bases between them. Written as DNA, the CDR3 is TGTGCCAGCAGCGGAGGGGGTGGGACTGAAGCTTTCTTT. Its protein is CASSGGGGTEAFF.

In nucleotides, the CDR3 is TGCGCCAGCAGCGTGTGGGCAGGGGAGTCCGCTTATGGCTACACCTTC. It is translated as CASSVWAGESAYGYTF. V and J are TRBV5-1 and TRBJ1-2, with D maybe TRBD1 (6 bases). The CDR3 loop spans 16 amino acids. Germline V gene lookup returns CDR1 SGHRS and CDR2 YFSETQ. V lost 4 bases to trimming and J lost 5 bases, with 21 bases between them.

The V and J genes are TRBV6-5 and TRBJ2-7; possible D gene TRBD2, 5 bases. Germline V gene sequence: CDR1 MNHEY, CDR2 SVGAGI. The CDR3 is 14 amino acids. V was cut by 5 bases and J by 5 bases, with 16 bases left in between. CDR3 in DNA: TGTGCCAGCAGTGTCACGAGCGAGGGCGACGAGCAGTACTTC. Its translation: CASSVTSEGDEQYF.

The chain employs TRBV6-4 and TRBJ1-4, with unresolved D. The V end lost 6 bases, the J end lost 4 bases, and 15 bases lay between the germline ends. This CDR3 spans 15 amino acids. Germline CDR1 and CDR2: MRHNA and SNTAGT. CDR3 protein: CASSLSDGDNEKLFF. CDR3 nucleotides: TGTGCCAGCAGCCTTTCAGACGGGGATAATGAAAAACTGTTTTTT.

V is TRBV19 and J is TRBJ1-6; tentative D call: TRBD1 (6 bases). CDR1 LNHDA and CDR2 SQIVND come from the germline V gene (reference sequence). The V end was cut by 8 bases, the J end by 10 bases, with 21 bases between. This CDR3 has 15 amino acids. The DNA for the CDR3 is TGTGCCAGTGGTACATGGGGGGGGCCGGCATCACCCCTCCACTTT. It translates to CASGTWGGPASPLHF.

The DNA for the CDR3 is TGTGCCAGCAGTGCATTCGACAGCAATGAGCAGTTCTTC. Protein product: CASSAFDSNEQFF. The chain employs TRBV2 and TRBJ2-1; a weak D match, TRBD1 (5 bases). V was shortened by 4 bases and J by 6 bases, with 10 bases between the two germline ends. Looked up from germline, CDR1 is SNHLY and CDR2 is FYNNEI. The CDR3 runs 13 residues.

V and J are TRBV16 and TRBJ2-5; D may be TRBD1 (5 bases). The V gene's germline CDR1 is KGHSY and CDR2 FQNENV. Trimming left V 1 base short and J 5 bases short, with 17 bases between. The CDR3 spans 16 residues. In DNA, the CDR3 is TGTGCCAGCAGCCAATTACCGACAGACCTTAATGAGACCCAGTACTTC. It specifies CASSQLPTDLNETQYF.

The chain couples TRBV19 to TRBJ2-5; 11 positions match TRBD2. J was trimmed by 5 bases and V by 9 bases; bases with no gene match: 5. The CDR3 is made up of 13 amino acids. Germline loops: CDR1 LNHDA, CDR2 SQIVND (reference sequence). This chain's CDR3 is CASRGLAEETQYF. The DNA of the CDR3 is TGTGCCAGCCGGGGACTAGCGGAGGAGACCCAGTACTTC. Full variable domain (outside the CDR3, taken from reference TRBV19 and TRBJ2-5): DGGITQSPKYLFRKEGQNVTLSCEQNLNHDAMYWYRQDPGQGLRLIYYSQIVNDFQKGDIAEGYSVSREKKESFPLTVTSAQKNPTAFYLCASRGLAEETQYFGPGTRLLVL.